What follows are 6 T cell receptor beta chains derived from one specimen sequenced in a study of Ad26.COV2.S vaccination and SARS-CoV-2 variants. This table comes from immunoSEQ multiplex PCR, and its TCRdb copy is limited to in-frame clones, with some not included. The sample contains 440,000 or so clones, less than 95% of which appear only once. The treatment denotes: approximately 18 received Ad26.COV2.S at low or high dose, single or two shots; 5 received placebo; per-sample allocation not given. On day 63 after the first injection, vaccine and placebo recipients gave samples. This sample comprised peripheral blood, obtained in a trial of Ad26.COV2.S vaccine versus placebo. The receptors here all came from a person between 18 and 60 years old who received the Ad26.COV2.S COVID-19 vaccine or a placebo.

The chain is built from TRBV7-9 and TRBJ1-2; D is unresolved. V lost 1 base, J lost 4 bases, and 7 bases lay in between. The CDR3 covers 13 residues. CDR1 is SEHNR and CDR2 is FQNEAQ in the germline V gene (reference sequence). CDR3 sequence reads: CASSLGERYGYTF. CDR3 nucleotides: TGTGCCAGCAGCTTAGGGGAGCGCTATGGCTACACCTTC.

The gene calls are TRBV27 and TRBJ1-2; D gene unclear. Trimming stripped 2 bases from V and 5 bases from J, with 15 bases between. Looked up from germline, CDR1 is MNHEY and CDR2 is SMNVEV (reference sequence). This CDR3 spans 15 amino acids. The chain's CDR3 is CASSLQASLSYGYTF. The CDR3 DNA reads as TGTGCCAGCAGTTTACAGGCCTCTTTGAGTTATGGCTACACCTTC.

V is TRBV2 and J is TRBJ2-5; the D gene is possibly TRBD1 (6 bases). The CDR3 is 13 amino acids. The V gene lost 9 bases and the J gene lost 2 bases, with 13 bases spanning the gap. CDR1 and CDR2 from the germline V gene are SNHLY and FYNNEI. DNA of the CDR3: TGTGCCAGTGTACAGGGACGACAAGAGACCCAGTACTTC. It encodes CASVQGRQETQYF. The whole variable domain, filled in from reference TRBV2 and TRBJ2-5, reads EPEVTQTPSHQVTQMGQEVILRCVPISNHLYFYWYRQILGQKVEFLVSFYNNEISEKSEIFDDQFSVERPDGSNFTLKIRSTKLEDSAMYFCASVQGRQETQYFGPGTRLLVL.

CDR3 nucleotide sequence: TGTGCCAGCAGCCCAGGGACTAGCGGGAGGATCTACGAGCAGTACTTC. This gives the protein CASSPGTSGRIYEQYF. The chain employs TRBV6-2 or TRBV6-3 and TRBJ2-7, with 15 bases identical to TRBD2. Losses at the gene ends were 6 bases for V and 3 bases for J; bases not matched to a gene: 6. CDR3 length: 16 residues. Germline V lookup: CDR1 MNHEY, CDR2 SVGEGT.

The CDR3 reads CASSLGQNYYNEQFF. The CDR3 DNA reads TGTGCCAGCAGCCTAGGACAGAATTATTACAATGAGCAGTTCTTC. This chain links TRBV3-1 (or the pseudogene TRBV3-2) with TRBJ2-1; possible D gene TRBD1, 6 bases. Between the trimmed V and J ends, which lost 4 bases and 4 bases, there was a span of 14 bases. CDR1 LGHDT and CDR2 YNNKEL come from the germline V gene (reference sequence). This CDR3 comprises 15 residues.

V gene TRBV15 combines with J gene TRBJ2-7; tentatively, D is TRBD1 or TRBD2 (5 bases each). Trimming removed 7 bases from V and 0 bases from J, with 10 bases in between. The CDR3 sequence is 13 residues long. CDR1 LNHNV and CDR2 YYDKDF come from the germline V gene (reference sequence). CDR3: CATNRDRSYEQYF. The CDR3, as DNA: TGTGCCACCAACCGGGACCGCTCCTACGAGCAGTACTTC.